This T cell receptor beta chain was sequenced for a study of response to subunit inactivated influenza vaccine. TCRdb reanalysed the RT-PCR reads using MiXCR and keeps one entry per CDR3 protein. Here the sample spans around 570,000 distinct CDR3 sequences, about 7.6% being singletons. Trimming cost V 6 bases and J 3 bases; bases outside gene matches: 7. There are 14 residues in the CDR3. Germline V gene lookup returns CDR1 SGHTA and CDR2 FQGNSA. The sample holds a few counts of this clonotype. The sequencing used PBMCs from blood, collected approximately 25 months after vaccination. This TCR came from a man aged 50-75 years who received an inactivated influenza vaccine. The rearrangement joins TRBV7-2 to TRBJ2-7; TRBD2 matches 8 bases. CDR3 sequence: CASSRLAQNYEQYF. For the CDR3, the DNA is TGTGCCAGCAGTAGACTAGCGCAAAACTACGAGCAGTACTTC.